These 19 T cell receptor beta chains came from one sample sequenced in a study of T-cell reconstitution after alpha-beta-depleted transplantation in children. A TCRbeta library incorporating unique molecular identifiers was prepared. One entry per CDR3 protein, called by TCRdb with MiXCR from the PCR reads. The table has under 400,000 distinct CDR3 sequences, about a quarter seen once. Sample: PBMCs, mostly from graft donor cells, taken 180 days after TCRalphabeta/CD19-depleted stem cell transplant. All receptors derive from a male patient younger than 18 who had a stem cell transplant for acute lymphoblastic leukemia, so the T cells may come from the graft donor.

This clonotype was seen many times. The chain uses TRBV29-1 and TRBJ2-2, with 7 bases matching TRBD1. This CDR3 spans 14 amino acids. Trimming took 4 bases from V and 2 from J; bases not matched to a gene: 4. Looked up from germline, CDR1 is SQVTM and CDR2 is ANQGSEA. The CDR3 region is CSVAGTANTGELFF. The CDR3 nucleotides are TGCAGCGTTGCCGGGACAGCCAACACCGGGGAGCTGTTTTTT.

This clonotype turned up a few times. The rearrangement uses TRBV15 and TRBJ2-5, with 13 bases that match TRBD2. Germline V gene data show CDR1 as LNHNV and CDR2 as YYDKDF (reference sequence). V shed 5 bases, J shed 4 bases, and the junction held 7 bases outside the gene matches. This CDR3 has 16 amino acids. The CDR3 sequence is CATSPRTSGSGETQYF. The CDR3 DNA reads as TGTGCCACCAGCCCGCGGACTAGCGGGAGCGGAGAGACCCAGTACTTC.

The V and J genes are TRBV5-1 and TRBJ1-3; perhaps TRBD1 as D (5 bases). Germline V gene sequence: CDR1 SGHRS, CDR2 YFSETQ. The ends were cut back, 4 bases at V and 4 bases at J, with 18 bases in the middle. The CDR3 covers 16 residues. The CDR3 here is CASSQTTHRSGNTIYF. In DNA form, the CDR3 reads TGCGCCAGCAGCCAGACAACCCACAGGTCCGGAAACACCATATATTTT.

The V gene is TRBV7-8, the J gene TRBJ2-6; D gene unclear. V was shortened by 1 base and J by 1 base, with 11 bases between the two germline ends. The CDR3 has 17 residues. CDR1 and CDR2 from the germline V gene are SGHVS and FQNEAQ. This CDR3 reads CASSLGVVGSGANVLTF. CDR3 DNA: TGTGCCAGCAGCTTAGGTGTGGTAGGGTCTGGGGCCAACGTCCTGACTTTC.

There are a few counts of this clonotype. The rearrangement uses TRBV15 and TRBJ2-1; weak D call: TRBD2 (6 bases). Looked up from germline, CDR1 is LNHNV and CDR2 is YYDKDF (reference sequence). The germline V and J ends were trimmed by 3 bases and 4 bases, with 16 bases remaining between them. The CDR3 spans 16 residues. DNA of the CDR3: TGTGCCACCAGCAGCCAACTAGCACTCAATTACAATGAGCAGTTCTTC. The encoded protein is CATSSQLALNYNEQFF.

The chain couples TRBV5-6 to TRBJ2-7; D is undetermined. CDR1 SGHDT and CDR2 YYEEEE come from the germline V gene. This CDR3 spans 13 amino acids. Trimming cost V 4 bases and J 4 bases, with 12 bases left between them. CDR3 amino acids: CASSVDWKYEQYF. The CDR3 bases are TGTGCCAGCAGCGTCGACTGGAAGTACGAGCAGTACTTC.

This clonotype was recorded at least ten times. V gene TRBV3-1 combines with J gene TRBJ2-2; a possible D gene is TRBD1 (6 bases). In germline, CDR1 is LGHDT, CDR2 YNNKEL (reference sequence). With 3 bases removed from V and 9 bases from J, the gap between germline ends came to 11 bases. The CDR3 contains 13 residues. CDR3 sequence reads: CASSQFRGRELFF. In DNA form, the CDR3 reads TGTGCCAGCAGCCAGTTCAGGGGCCGGGAGCTGTTTTTT.

The chain recombines TRBV7-9 with TRBJ2-2, with no clear D. With 5 bases removed from V and 2 bases from J, the gap between germline ends came to 9 bases. Germline V gives CDR1 SEHNR, CDR2 FQNEAQ (reference sequence). The length of the CDR3 is 14 residues. CDR3 sequence: CASSAGFNTGELFF. The CDR3 DNA reads TGTGCCAGCAGCGCCGGGTTTAACACCGGGGAGCTGTTTTTT.

This clonotype was seen a few times. The V gene is TRBV7-9, the J gene TRBJ1-1; maybe TRBD1 (6 bases). Trimming pared 5 bases from V and 7 bases from J, leaving 14 bases between. The CDR3 is made up of 13 amino acids. The germline gives CDR1 SEHNR, CDR2 FQNEAQ (reference sequence). CDR3: CASSRRTDSEAFF. For the CDR3, the DNA is TGTGCCAGCAGCCGCAGGACAGACAGTGAAGCTTTCTTT.

J is TRBJ2-2 and V is TRBV5-1; TRBD2 matches 10 bases. Germline V gene data show CDR1 as SGHRS and CDR2 as YFSETQ. The CDR3 is 16 amino acids. V was clipped by 1 base and J by 0 bases; unmatched bases: 0. The CDR3: CASSLTSGANTGELFF. The CDR3 DNA reads TGCGCCAGCAGCTTGACTAGCGGGGCGAACACCGGGGAGCTGTTTTTT.

This chain uses TRBV6-1 with TRBJ2-7; 11 positions agree with TRBD2. CDR3 length equals 15 residues. The V segment lost 6 bases and the J segment 3 bases; nucleotides outside the gene matches: 7. Germline V gene lookup returns CDR1 MNHNS and CDR2 SASEGT. The CDR3, as DNA: TGTGCCAGCAGAGACTTAGCGGGAGGGCACTACGAGCAGTACTTC. Translation: CASRDLAGGHYEQYF.

The table lists this clonotype with a few counts. The J gene is TRBJ1-1, the V gene TRBV29-1; a possible D gene is TRBD1 (5 bases). Germline V gene data show CDR1 as SQVTM and CDR2 as ANQGSEA. The CDR3 runs 12 residues. Trimming took 4 bases from V and 4 from J, leaving 10 bases between them. CDR3 DNA: TGCAGCGTTGGCTCTGGGGGCACTGAAGCTTTCTTT. This gives the protein CSVGSGGTEAFF.

The chain uses TRBV9 and TRBJ1-1; D call uncertain. CDR1 and CDR2 from the germline V gene are SGDLS and YYNGEE. The ends were cut back, 3 bases at V and 0 bases at J, with 9 bases in the middle. The CDR3 sequence is 14 residues long. The CDR3 DNA is TGTGCCAGCAGCGCCCAGACCTTGAACACTGAAGCTTTCTTT. Amino acid sequence: CASSAQTLNTEAFF.

This rearrangement joins TRBV3-1 to TRBJ2-1; weak D call: TRBD2 (5 bases). Per the germline V gene, CDR1 is LGHDT and CDR2 is YNNKEL (reference sequence). This CDR3 spans 12 amino acids. Trimming took 7 bases from V and 7 from J, leaving 11 bases between them. CDR3 residues: CASNLGLNEQFF. In nucleotides, the CDR3 is TGTGCCAGCAACCTCGGACTGAATGAGCAGTTCTTC.

The chain has TRBV19 and TRBJ2-1; no definite D call. Germline CDR1 LNHDA, CDR2 SQIVND (reference sequence). Trimming removed 3 bases at V and 2 bases at J, with 11 bases between. The CDR3 totals 15 residues. CDR3 sequence: CASSILESAYNEQFF. DNA of the CDR3: TGTGCCAGTAGTATTCTTGAATCTGCCTACAATGAGCAGTTCTTC.

J is TRBJ1-5 and V is TRBV4-2; D unresolved. Germline values: CDR1 LGHNA, CDR2 YNFKEQ. This CDR3 region has 16 residues. The V and J ends lost 4 bases and 0 bases respectively, with 13 bases between them. The CDR3 is CASSPITGYSNQPQHF. The CDR3 nucleotides are TGTGCCAGCAGCCCCATCACGGGTTATAGCAATCAGCCCCAGCATTTT.

This clonotype appeared once. The CDR3 spells CASSPFSGQGAEAFF. CDR3 sequence (DNA): TGTGCCAGCTCACCATTCAGTGGGCAGGGGGCTGAAGCTTTCTTT. The chain carries TRBV18 and TRBJ1-1; 7 nucleotides match TRBD1. The CDR3 has 15 amino acids. Germline CDR1 reads KGHSH; CDR2 reads LQKENI. The V and J ends lost 2 bases and 6 bases, in that order; junction bases with no gene match: 9. The complete variable domain, with remaining parts taken from reference TRBV18 and TRBJ1-1, reads NAGVMQNPRHLVRRRGQEARLRCSPMKGHSHVYWYRQLPEEGLKFMVYLQKENIIDESGMPKERFSAEFPKEGPSILRIQQVVRGDSAAYFCASSPFSGQGAEAFFGQGTRLTVV.

V is TRBV7-3 and J is TRBJ2-7, with no clear D. The V end was cut by 5 bases, the J end by 2 bases, with 13 bases between. The germline V gene encodes CDR1 SGHTA and CDR2 FQGTGA. This CDR3 comprises 14 residues. The CDR3 sequence: CASSPGPQPYEQYF. For the CDR3, the DNA is TGTGCCAGCAGCCCGGGTCCCCAGCCCTACGAGCAGTACTTC.

This clonotype was picked up a small number of times. The chain joins TRBV5-1 to TRBJ2-3, with D unresolved. Germline assignment: CDR1 SGHRS and CDR2 YFSETQ. Trimming removed 0 bases at V and 6 bases at J, with 5 bases between. The CDR3 consists of 12 residues. The CDR3 protein is CASSLVKDTQYF. The CDR3, as DNA: TGCGCCAGCAGCTTGGTGAAGGATACGCAGTATTTT. Complete variable domain (other parts from reference TRBV5-1 and TRBJ2-3): KAGVTQTPRYLIKTRGQQVTLSCSPISGHRSVSWYQQTPGQGLQFLFEYFSETQRNKGNFPGRFSGRQFSNSRSEMNVSTLELGDSALYLCASSLVKDTQYFGPGTRLTVL.